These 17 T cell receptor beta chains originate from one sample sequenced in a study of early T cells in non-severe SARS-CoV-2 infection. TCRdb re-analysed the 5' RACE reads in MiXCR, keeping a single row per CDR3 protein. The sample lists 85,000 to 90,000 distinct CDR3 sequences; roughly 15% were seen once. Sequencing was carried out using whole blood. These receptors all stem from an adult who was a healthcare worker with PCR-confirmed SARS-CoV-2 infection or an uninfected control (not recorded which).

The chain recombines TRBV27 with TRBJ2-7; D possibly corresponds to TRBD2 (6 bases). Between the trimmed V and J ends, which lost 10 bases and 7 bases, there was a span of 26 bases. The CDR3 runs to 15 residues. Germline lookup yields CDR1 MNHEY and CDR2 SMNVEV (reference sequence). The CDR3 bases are TGTGCCACCCACGATGGGGGGACCCAAGGAGGGGAGCAGTACTTC. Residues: CATHDGGTQGGEQYF.

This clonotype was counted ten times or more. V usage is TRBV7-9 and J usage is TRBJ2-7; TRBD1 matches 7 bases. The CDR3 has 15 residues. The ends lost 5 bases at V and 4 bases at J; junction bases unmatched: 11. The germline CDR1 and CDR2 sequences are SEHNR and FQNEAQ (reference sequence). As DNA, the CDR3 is TGTGCCAGCAGCCCCGGACAGGCGAGTTTTTACGAGCAGTACTTC. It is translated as CASSPGQASFYEQYF. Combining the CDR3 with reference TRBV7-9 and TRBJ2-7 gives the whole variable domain DTGVSQNPRHKITKRGQNVTFRCDPISEHNRLYWYRQTLGQGPEFLTYFQNEAQLEKSRLLSDRFSAERPKGSFSTLEIQRTEQGDSAMYLCASSPGQASFYEQYFGPGTRLTVT.

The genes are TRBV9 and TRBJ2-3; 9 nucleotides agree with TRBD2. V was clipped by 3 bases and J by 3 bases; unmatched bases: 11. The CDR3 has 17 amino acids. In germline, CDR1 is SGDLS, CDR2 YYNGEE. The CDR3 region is CASSGSGGRIGTDTQYF. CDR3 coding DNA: TGTGCCAGCAGCGGGAGCGGGGGGAGGATTGGTACAGATACGCAGTATTTT.

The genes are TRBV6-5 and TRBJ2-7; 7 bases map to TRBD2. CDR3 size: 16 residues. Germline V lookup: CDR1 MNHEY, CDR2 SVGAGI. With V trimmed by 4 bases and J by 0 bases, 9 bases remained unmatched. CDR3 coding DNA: TGTGCCAGCAGTTCCACCAGCGGGGTCCGCTCCTACGAGCAGTACTTC. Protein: CASSSTSGVRSYEQYF.

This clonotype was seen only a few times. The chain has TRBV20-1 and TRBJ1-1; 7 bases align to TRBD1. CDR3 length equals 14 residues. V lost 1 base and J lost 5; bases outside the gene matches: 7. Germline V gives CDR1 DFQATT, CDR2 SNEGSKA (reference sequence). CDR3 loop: CSARGVGGETEAFF. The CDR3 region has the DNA TGCAGTGCTAGAGGTGTAGGGGGCGAGACTGAAGCTTTCTTT.

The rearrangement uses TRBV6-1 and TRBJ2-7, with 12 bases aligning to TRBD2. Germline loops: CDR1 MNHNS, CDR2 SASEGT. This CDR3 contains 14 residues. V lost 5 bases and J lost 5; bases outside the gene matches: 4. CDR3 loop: CASSKLAGGDEQYF. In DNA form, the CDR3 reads TGTGCCAGCAGTAAACTAGCGGGGGGCGACGAGCAGTACTTC.

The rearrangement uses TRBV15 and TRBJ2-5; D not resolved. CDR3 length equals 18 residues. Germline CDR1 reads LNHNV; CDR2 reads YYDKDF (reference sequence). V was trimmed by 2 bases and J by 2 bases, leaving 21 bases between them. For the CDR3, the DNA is TGTGCCACCAGCAGATCACAACCGGCGGAGCCCAGACAAGAGACCCAGTACTTC. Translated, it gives CATSRSQPAEPRQETQYF.

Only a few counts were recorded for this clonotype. DNA for the CDR3: TGTGCCAGCAGCCAAGGGCCCCCCAATGCAGGGGATCTATACGAGCAGTACTTC. It codes for CASSQGPPNAGDLYEQYF. V and J are TRBV4-2 and TRBJ2-7; perhaps TRBD1 as D (6 bases). The germline CDR1 and CDR2 sequences are LGHNA and YNFKEQ. This CDR3 contains 18 residues. V lost 1 base and J 4 bases, leaving 23 bases between the germline ends.

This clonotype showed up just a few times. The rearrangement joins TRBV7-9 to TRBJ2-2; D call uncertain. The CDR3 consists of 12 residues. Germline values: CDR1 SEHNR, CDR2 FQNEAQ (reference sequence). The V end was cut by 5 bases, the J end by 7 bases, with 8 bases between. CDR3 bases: TGTGCCAGCAGCAACACTGGCGGGGAGCTGTTTTTT. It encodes CASSNTGGELFF.

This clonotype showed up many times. The CDR3 DNA reads as TGCGCCAGCAGCCAATTCAGAGTGAAGGATGGCTACACCTTC. Protein product: CASSQFRVKDGYTF. The chain has TRBV4-1 and TRBJ1-2; D is undetermined. The CDR3 has 14 amino acids. V shed 2 bases and J shed 6 bases, with 13 bases lying between them. Looked up from germline, CDR1 is MGHRA and CDR2 is YSYEKL.

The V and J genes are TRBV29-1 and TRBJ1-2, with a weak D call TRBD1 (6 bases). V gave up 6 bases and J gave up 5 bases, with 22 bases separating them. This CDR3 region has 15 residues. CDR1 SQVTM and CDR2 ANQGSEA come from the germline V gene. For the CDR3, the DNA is TGCAGCGTCGAGGGGGGCTTATCAGGTGGATATGGCTACACCTTC. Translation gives CSVEGGLSGGYGYTF. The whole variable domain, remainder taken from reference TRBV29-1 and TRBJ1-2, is SAVISQKPSRDICQRGTSLTIQCQVDSQVTMMFWYRQQPGQSLTLIATANQGSEATYESGFVIDKFPISRPNLTFSTLTVSNMSPEDSSIYLCSVEGGLSGGYGYTFGSGTRLTVV.

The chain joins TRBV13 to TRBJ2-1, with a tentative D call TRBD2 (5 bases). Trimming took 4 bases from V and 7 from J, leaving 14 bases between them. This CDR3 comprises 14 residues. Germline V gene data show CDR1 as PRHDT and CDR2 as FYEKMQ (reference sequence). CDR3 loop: CASSSALVGNEQFF. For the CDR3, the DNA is TGTGCCAGCAGCTCAGCACTAGTTGGTAATGAGCAGTTCTTC.

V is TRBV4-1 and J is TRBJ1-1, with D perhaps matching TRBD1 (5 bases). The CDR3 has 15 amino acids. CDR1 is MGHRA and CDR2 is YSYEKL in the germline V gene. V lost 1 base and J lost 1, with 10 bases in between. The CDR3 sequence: CASSQAGVSNTEAFF. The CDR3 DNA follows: TGCGCCAGCAGCCAAGCGGGGGTATCGAACACTGAAGCTTTCTTT.

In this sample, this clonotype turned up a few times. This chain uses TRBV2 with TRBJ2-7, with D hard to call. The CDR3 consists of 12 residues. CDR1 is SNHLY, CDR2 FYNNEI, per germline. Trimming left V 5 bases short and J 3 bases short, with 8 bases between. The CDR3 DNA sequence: TGTGCCAGCAGTAAGGACGGCTACGAGCAGTACTTC. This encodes CASSKDGYEQYF.

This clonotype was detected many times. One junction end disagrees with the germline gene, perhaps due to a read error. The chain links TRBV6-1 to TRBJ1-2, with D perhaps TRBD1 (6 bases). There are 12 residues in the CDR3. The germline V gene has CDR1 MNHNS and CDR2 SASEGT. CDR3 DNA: TGTGCCAGCAGTTTTACCGGGACATTTAACTTGTTC. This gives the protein CASSFTGTFNLF.

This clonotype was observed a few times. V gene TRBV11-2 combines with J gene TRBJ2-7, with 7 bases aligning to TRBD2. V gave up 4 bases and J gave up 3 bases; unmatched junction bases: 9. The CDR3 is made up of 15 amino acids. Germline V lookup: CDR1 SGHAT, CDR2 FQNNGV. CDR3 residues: CASSSALRGNYEQYF. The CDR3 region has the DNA TGTGCCAGCAGCTCCGCCCTGCGGGGGAACTACGAGCAGTACTTC.

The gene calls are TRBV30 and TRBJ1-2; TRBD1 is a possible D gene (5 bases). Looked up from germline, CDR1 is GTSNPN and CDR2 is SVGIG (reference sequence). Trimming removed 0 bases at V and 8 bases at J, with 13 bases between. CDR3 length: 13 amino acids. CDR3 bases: TGTGCCTGGAGTGTACAGGCTATGGGAGGCTACACCTTC. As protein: CAWSVQAMGGYTF. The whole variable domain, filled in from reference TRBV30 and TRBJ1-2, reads SQTIHQWPATLVQPVGSPLSLECTVEGTSNPNLYWYRQAAGRGLQLLFYSVGIGQISSEVPQNLSASRPQDRQFILSSKKLLLSDSGFYLCAWSVQAMGGYTFGSGTRLTVV.